This T cell receptor beta chain was captured in a study of immune evolution from preneoplasia to lung adenocarcinoma (dated by TCRdb to 2020 to 2023). Study-level background: The study profiled immune contexture across lung adenocarcinoma precursors and invasive adenocarcinoma using immune gene expression, TCR sequencing and multiplex immunofluorescence. Sample size was based on specimen availability rather than a prior power calculation. A total of 40 to 60 patients contributed TCR sequencing data. POLYSOLVER was used to infer Class I HLA alleles from exome data, and LOHHLA was used to detect allele-specific HLA loss. Resected precursor lesions (AAH, AIS, MIA) and invasive adenocarcinomas were compared against paired morphologically normal lung tissue. It was reported in the study that about a hundred samples were used for TCR sequencing. The immune data were integrated with whole exome sequencing and methylation data from the same cohort of nodules. A total of some 48 patients with pulmonary nodules who underwent surgical resection were included in the overall cohort. Broader findings and caveats from the paper: Because all patients were from Japan and China, applicability to Western populations was uncertain. Clonality was highest in normal lung, while later-stage lesions appeared to show lower clonality but higher T cell density and diversity. The highest top T cell clone frequencies were observed in normal lung, and a progressive decrease in top T cell clone frequencies appeared to occur from AAH through AIS, MIA and invasive adenocarcinoma. The findings were based on association rather than direct causation, and larger cohorts with long-term follow-up and longitudinal biopsies were deemed needed.

Between 2014 and 2017, the patients underwent resection in either Japan or China. Two lung cancer pathologists independently reviewed H&E slides to confirm the histologic diagnosis of every case. FFPE tissue was used for DNA isolation with the AllPrep DNA/RNA FFPE Kit. The CDR3 runs 13 amino acids, cysteine and phenylalanine included. The kept DNA is CDR3 alone, 39 bases in frame from the first base. V lost 0 bases and J lost 8 bases; the stretch between them is 13 bases long. The germline V gene (reference sequence) gives CDR1 as GTSNPN and CDR2 as SVGIG. The immunoSEQ hsTCRbeta Kit was used to sequence TCR beta CDR3 regions from DNA. Processing in the source paper ran as follows. The ImmunoSEQ Analyzer was used to analyse the TCR sequencing data. T cell clonality was defined as 1 minus Pielou's evenness, calculated on productive rearrangements. T cell diversity was measured with the inverse Simpson index on productive templates. T cell density was TCR beta template counts normalized to usable DNA, estimated by amplifying and sequencing housekeeping genes. Two-sided Kruskal-Wallis tests were used to compare TCR metrics between histologic stages. TCRdb's version of the immuneACCESS table is confined to in-frame rearrangements and falls short of the full clone set. An unresolved V gene accounts for under half of the shortfall where checked; the remainder is of unknown origin. V, J and clone size are those of that table, while D and trimming were read from the DNA. This sample is represented by 5,000 to 6,500 clones; under 85% of them were singletons. 9.8% of the sample rests with the top ten.

A remark on this clone: Its binding antigen is unknown. It has no much larger one-base neighbor in the sample; base qualities were not kept.

The V and J segments used are TRBV30 and TRBJ1-1; the D segment cannot be called with confidence. The specimen was FFPE adjacent normal lung tissue. This receptor was taken from a donor of 70 years or more with lung adenocarcinoma. The CDR3 loop reads CAWSVFSGGEAFF. The base sequence is TGTGCCTGGAGTGTATTTTCCGGAGGCGAAGCTTTCTTT. The CDR3, completed at both ends by the reference TRBV30 and TRBJ1-1 genes, gives the full variable domain SQTIHQWPATLVQPVGSPLSLECTVEGTSNPNLYWYRQAAGRGLQLLFYSVGIGQISSEVPQNLSASRPQDRQFILSSKKLLLSDSGFYLCAWSVFSGGEAFFGQGTRLTVV.